This is a list of T cell receptor beta chains from one sample in a study of cytomegalovirus exposure and HLA in healthy donors. Method: immunoSEQ multiplex PCR; TCRdb's copy keeps in-frame clones and lacks some. The table includes some 150,000 clones, 70% to 80% detected once. The sequenced sample was PBMCs. The origin of the receptors is a male donor in good health and CMV-seronegative. Both conserved end residues are trimmed from each CDR3. Fields, in order: CDR3 length, clone size, V gene, J gene, CDR3 protein. Clone size is shown for a subset of rows, as once, few, many or a class of expanded clone.

11	-	TRBV7-2	TRBJ2-5	ASSSMYQETQY
13	few	TRBV4-3	TRBJ1-2	ASSRGRTVPYGYT
13	once	TRBV28	TRBJ1-5	ASSLGGPLNQPQH
13	-	TRBV19	TRBJ1-6	AIPLLGTDNSPLH
16	-	TRBV2	TRBJ1-1	ASRPPRDRGSANTEAF
11	-	TRBV4-3	TRBJ2-7	ASSQGTGPEQY
11	-	TRBV7-3	TRBJ1-1	ASSQGAGTEAF
12	-	TRBV5-4	TRBJ2-7	ASSLTGEEDEQY
13	-	TRBV19	TRBJ2-7	ASSIGRGGIHEQY
14	-	TRBV5-8	TRBJ1-1	ASSRFSAGQNTEAF
12	once	TRBV6-5	TRBJ2-3	ASSSIGSTDTQY
14	-	TRBV5-6	TRBJ2-5	ASSLEGRGPGETQY
10	-	TRBV2	TRBJ1-2	ASSGTAYGYT
16	-	TRBV5-8	TRBJ2-7	ASSLLTGTGSVSYEQY
11	few	TRBV6-4	TRBJ2-5	ATASSGEETQY
10	few	TRBV7-6	TRBJ2-7	ASSLSAYEQY
13	-	TRBV6-5	TRBJ1-2	ASSYAGGPNYGYT
15	-	TRBV5-1	TRBJ2-5	ASSQRAGQGNQETQY
17	-	TRBV7-8	TRBJ2-2	ASSFSGPGMTPSTGELF
11	-	TRBV7-2	TRBJ1-4	ASSRQGREKLF
13	once	TRBV7-9	TRBJ2-1	ASSLPPTVRDEQF
14	-	TRBV7-2	TRBJ2-3	ASSLQGGGATDTQY
11	-	TRBV6-5	TRBJ1-1	ASRPGTGGRAF
14	-	TRBV4-3	TRBJ2-1	ASSPTRTSGGAGQF
12	-	TRBV4-2	TRBJ2-7	ASSHPGQGKEQY
11	few	TRBV6-6	TRBJ1-1	ASSYSRSTEAF
11	-	TRBV7-9	TRBJ2-7	ASSPEGTYEQY
11	few	TRBV7-9	TRBJ1-4	ASSAGTSERLF
15	-	TRBV28	TRBJ2-3	ASSLAAQGHATDTQY